Reported below is one T cell receptor (beta chain). Its antigen is undetermined. The authors ran the assay at deep level. Some clones are missing from TCRdb's copy, which holds only in-frame ones; the method was immunoSEQ multiplex PCR. Found here are about 580,000 clones, roughly 98% of them singletons; the top ten hold less than 0.35%. Trimming shortened V by 2 bases and J by 3 bases, and 5 bases separated the two germline ends. The CDR3 contains 12 residues. Germline V gives CDR1 SGHTA, CDR2 FQGNSA. The sample comes from a study of shared clonotypes between healthy human individuals. Points from the study as a whole: Few donors restricted represented genetic and exposure-history diversity. Large depth notwithstanding, sorted-subset sequencing proved incomplete by rarefaction.

CD45RO-negative, CCR7-positively selected cells formed the naive CD8 fraction, excluding terminally differentiated effector memory CD45RA+ cells. The chain couples TRBV7-2 to TRBJ2-7; D is unresolved. The receptor was isolated from a young man in good health. Sequenced sample: naive CD8+ T cells sorted from blood. CDR3 region: CASSLFGYEQYF. The CDR3 DNA sequence: TGTGCCAGCAGCTTATTCGGCTACGAGCAGTACTTC.